These T cell receptor beta chains were read from a single sample in a study of T-cell memory formation after mild COVID-19. One entry per CDR3 protein results from TCRdb running MiXCR on the 5' RACE reads. Of about 290,000 distinct CDR3 sequences detected, 15% appear once; the ten largest clones hold roughly 23%. The sequencing sample was made of PBMCs or a T cell subset sorted from them (not recorded which). These receptor sequences come from a man younger than 30 who had mild COVID-19 (a few samples of this study predate the infection). Cell type and time point are not known. Each CDR3 is given with its conserved first and last residue. D genes are given only for firm matches. The size of a clone is reported for some rows only, either as once, few or many, or as a class for expanded clones.

few,.,TRBV5-6,TRBJ1-6,TGTGCCAGCAGCTTGGGGCCCGGACATCCTGCGTATTCACCCCTCCACTTT,CASSLGPGHPAYSPLHF
few,.,TRBV9,TRBJ2-7,TGTGCCAGCAGCGTAGACGACTACGAGCAGTACTTC,CASSVDDYEQYF
few,TRBD2,TRBV7-9,TRBJ2-3,TGTGCCAGCAGTCCGCCGGAGCGGGGGAGCACAGATACGCAGTATTTT,CASSPPERGSTDTQYF
few,TRBD1,TRBV20-1,TRBJ1-4,TGCAGTGCTTCCCGGACAGGGAAACTGTTTTTT,CSASRTGKLFF
.,.,TRBV7-9,TRBJ2-5,TGTGCCAGCAGTTCAGGATCCCAGCGGGTGGAGACCCAGTACTTC,CASSSGSQRVETQYF
.,.,TRBV10-3,TRBJ1-5,TGTGCCATCACTCTTAAGGGGCGTTCTTGTCAGCCCCAGCATTTT,CAITLKGRSCQPQHF
.,.,TRBV15,TRBJ1-3,TGTGCCACCAGCAACGTAGCCGCCGGTGGAAACACCATATATTTT,CATSNVAAGGNTIYF
few,.,TRBV7-6,TRBJ2-2,TGTGCCTCCCAGCTTACTGTCGGGCCCGGGGAGCTGTTTTTT,CASQLTVGPGELFF
.,.,TRBV29-1,TRBJ1-1,TGCAGCGGGGAAGAGGGCACTGAAGCTTTCTTT,CSGEEGTEAFF
many,TRBD1,TRBV12-3/TRBV12-4,TRBJ1-5,TGTGCCAGCAGACGACAGGGGACTCAGCCCCAGCATTTT,CASRRQGTQPQHF
few,.,TRBV12-3/TRBV12-4,TRBJ1-6,TGTGCCAGCAGTTCTAGCCCCAGTCGGTCACCCCTCCACTTT,CASSSSPSRSPLHF
few,.,TRBV7-2,TRBJ1-2,TGTGCCAGCAGCTTAGTTGCTAACTATGGCTACACCTTC,CASSLVANYGYTF
.,.,TRBV28,TRBJ1-4,TGTGCCAGCTTGCGCCGGGGGATTGGGGAAAAACTGTTTTTT,CASLRRGIGEKLFF
.,.,TRBV29-1,TRBJ2-7,TGCAGCGTTTGGGGGCGGGGGACAGGCCTCTCCTACGAGCAGTACTTC,CSVWGRGTGLSYEQYF
few,TRBD1,TRBV18,TRBJ1-3,TGTGCCAGCTCACCAGGGACAGCGATAGCTGGAAACACCATATATTTT,CASSPGTAIAGNTIYF
.,.,TRBV6-2/TRBV6-3,TRBJ1-2,TGTGCCAGCTTCTCCGCGGGAGGGGATTCCTATGGCTACACCTTC,CASFSAGGDSYGYTF
many,.,TRBV5-1,TRBJ1-6,TGCGCCAGCAGCTTGGCCGGGAGCTCCTATAATTCACCCCTCCACTTT,CASSLAGSSYNSPLHF
few,.,TRBV7-8,TRBJ1-2,TGTGCCAGCAGCCCTAGAACCGACAGGATCCATGGCTACACCTTC,CASSPRTDRIHGYTF
.,TRBD2,TRBV3-1,TRBJ2-5,TGTGCCAGCAGCCAAGGGACTAGCGGCGTTGAGACCCAGTACTTC,CASSQGTSGVETQYF